The 22 T cell receptor beta chains presented below share a single source sample, sequenced in a study of metastatic and nonmetastatic thyroid tumors. Thyroid surgery took place with no prior treatment in any patient. TCRdb redid the clone calls on the PCR reads using MiXCR. The sample includes about 69,000 clones, more than 13% of them seen just once. Sequenced: blood. Source of these receptors: a male donor with papillary thyroid cancer or a benign thyroid nodule (not recorded which). Some clones in this sample may be carry-over from other donors' samples.

There are many counts of this clone. This chain uses TRBV2 with TRBJ1-2; D unclear. Trimming took 1 base from V and 4 from J, leaving 13 bases between them. The CDR3 has 15 residues. CDR1 and CDR2 from the germline V gene are SNHLY and FYNNEI. CDR3 sequence: CASSEERQTGYGYTF. In nucleotides, the CDR3 is TGTGCCAGCAGTGAAGAGCGGCAGACTGGCTATGGCTACACCTTC.

This clone has at least ten counts. The chain employs TRBV7-8 and TRBJ1-3, with D perhaps matching TRBD1 (5 bases). From germline, CDR1 is SGHVS and CDR2 FQNEAQ. V was shortened by 5 bases and J by 2 bases, with 10 bases between the two germline ends. There are 14 residues in the CDR3. CDR3 coding DNA: TGTGCCAGCAGCCCTCAGGGAGCTGGAAACACCATATATTTT. The encoded protein is CASSPQGAGNTIYF.

This clone was recorded at least ten times. The genes are TRBV30 and TRBJ2-7; tentatively, D is TRBD2 (6 bases). Per the germline V gene, CDR1 is GTSNPN and CDR2 is SVGIG (reference sequence). There are 13 residues in the CDR3. The V and J ends lost 2 bases and 7 bases respectively, with 15 bases between them. The CDR3 is CAWSSGGAWEQYF. In nucleotides, the CDR3 is TGTGCCTGGAGTTCCGGAGGGGCGTGGGAGCAGTACTTC.

By sample fraction, this clone is medium-sized. The chain combines TRBV6-5 with TRBJ2-1; 12 nucleotides align to TRBD2. Germline V gene lookup returns CDR1 MNHEY and CDR2 SVGAGI. J lost 10 bases, V lost 2 bases, and 9 bases had no gene match. The CDR3 covers 16 residues. CDR3 amino acids: CASSYGTGLAGGEQFF. CDR3 bases: TGTGCCAGCAGTTACGGGACAGGGCTAGCGGGAGGGGAGCAGTTCTTC.

This clone was seen at least ten times. The rearrangement uses TRBV20-1 and TRBJ2-1; D perhaps matches TRBD2 (6 bases). Germline loops: CDR1 DFQATT, CDR2 SNEGSKA (reference sequence). The germline V and J ends were trimmed by 7 bases and 4 bases, with 14 bases remaining between them. The length of the CDR3 is 13 residues. The CDR3 DNA reads as TGCAGTGTCCCTCTGGCGGGATACAATGAGCAGTTCTTC. It encodes CSVPLAGYNEQFF.

There are many counts of this clone. The genes are TRBV6-5 and TRBJ2-1, with 9 positions matching TRBD2. CDR3 length equals 15 residues. V lost 2 bases, J lost 7 bases, and 6 bases stayed unmatched. The germline gives CDR1 MNHEY, CDR2 SVGAGI. In DNA, the CDR3 is TGTGCCAGCAGTTACGATGGCGGGGGGGGGAATGAGCAGTTCTTC. Translating it yields CASSYDGGGGNEQFF.

Judged by abundance, this clone is medium-sized. V is TRBV28 and J is TRBJ2-7; no clear D gene. The V gene's germline CDR1 is MDHEN and CDR2 SYDVKM. Trimming took off 2 bases at V and 2 bases at J, with 10 bases between the two ends. The CDR3 is 14 residues long. CDR3 nucleotides: TGTGCCAGCAGTTTACATGGCAGAGCCTACGAGCAGTACGTC. Protein sequence: CASSLHGRAYEQYV.

About this clone: A much larger clonotype is one base distant, so this may be a read error. This chain joins TRBV14 and TRBJ2-1; TRBD2 agrees at 7 bases. Germline-derived CDR1 and CDR2 are SGHDN and FVKESK. This CDR3 has 13 amino acids. V dropped 5 bases and J dropped 10; count of bases not matched to a gene: 8. CDR3 sequence: CASSDWEGTEQFF. The CDR3 DNA reads TGTGCCAGCAGCGATTGGGAGGGAACCGAGCAGTTCTTC.

This clone came up a few times. Sequence at one end of the junction differs from germline and may be a read error. This chain links TRBV10-2 with TRBJ1-3; no definite D call. This CDR3 is 13 amino acids long. The germline V gene has CDR1 WSHSY and CDR2 SAAADI. The CDR3 bases are TGCGCCACGACCTCCCCGCCTGGAAACACAATATATTTT. It yields the protein CATTSPPGNTIYF.

This clone was seen a few times. CDR3 DNA sequence: TGTGCCAGCACTCTTCGACAGGGGTTGACAGATACGCAGTATTTT. Protein sequence: CASTLRQGLTDTQYF. This chain joins TRBV2 and TRBJ2-3; 8 bases map to TRBD1. With 7 bases clipped from V and 3 bases from J, the junction kept 9 bases outside the gene matches. Germline CDR1 and CDR2: SNHLY and FYNNEI. This CDR3 contains 15 residues.

This clone came up many times. The chain employs TRBV13 and TRBJ1-1; 7 nucleotides align to TRBD1. The CDR3 consists of 13 residues. V trimming: 0 bases; J trimming: 10 bases; junction bases outside the gene matches: 5. Per the germline V gene, CDR1 is PRHDT and CDR2 is FYEKMQ (reference sequence). CDR3 amino acids: CASSLGQGLAAFF. The CDR3 DNA reads TGTGCCAGCAGCTTAGGACAGGGGCTAGCAGCTTTCTTT.

CDR3 loop: CASSYNSGRAFRAVGQQFF. CDR3 DNA sequence: TGTGCCAGCAGTTACAATAGCGGCAGGGCCTTTCGCGCGGTCGGTCAGCAGTTCTTC. The genes are TRBV6-5 and TRBJ2-1; tentatively, D is TRBD2 (6 bases). The CDR3 is 19 amino acids. Deletions cut 2 bases from V and 11 bases from J, with 31 bases between. The germline V gene encodes CDR1 MNHEY and CDR2 SVGAGI.

This clone came up many times. The CDR3 DNA follows: TGTGCCAGTAGTGTACAGGGCACCGGGGAGCTGTTTTTT. Residues: CASSVQGTGELFF. This chain connects TRBV19 to TRBJ2-2; a weak D match, TRBD1 (6 bases). The CDR3 has 13 amino acids. V was clipped by 5 bases and J by 4 bases, with 8 bases between them. Germline CDR1 is LNHDA and CDR2 is SQIVND (reference sequence).

In this sample, this clone turned up many times. The chain uses TRBV20-1 and TRBJ2-1; D remains unclear. V lost 0 bases and J lost 4, with 10 bases in between. The CDR3 has 14 residues. Germline loops: CDR1 DFQATT, CDR2 SNEGSKA (reference sequence). The CDR3 region has the DNA TGCAGTGCTAGAGACCCCTTGTTTTACAATGAGCAGTTCTTC. This gives the protein CSARDPLFYNEQFF.

This clone occurred many times. The J gene is TRBJ2-1, the V gene TRBV3-1; 12 bases map to TRBD2. The length of the CDR3 is 13 residues. The germline CDR1 and CDR2 sequences are LGHDT and YNNKEL (reference sequence). Trimming took 6 bases from V and 8 from J; bases not matched to a gene: 2. Written as DNA, the CDR3 is TGTGCCAGCAGTCTAGCGGGAGGGCATGAGCAGTTCTTC. Protein: CASSLAGGHEQFF.

The DNA for the CDR3 is TGCAGTGCTAGAGATCCGAAGACAGGGACAACTAATTCACCCCTCCACTTT. Its translation: CSARDPKTGTTNSPLHF. This chain links TRBV20-1 with TRBJ1-6, with 7 bases that match TRBD1. Germline values: CDR1 DFQATT, CDR2 SNEGSKA (reference sequence). This CDR3 is 17 amino acids long. V dropped 0 bases and J dropped 6; count of bases not matched to a gene: 11.

This clone occurred many times. The chain has TRBV2 and TRBJ2-3; 10 positions match TRBD2. Trimming at V came to 3 bases and at J to 3 bases, leaving 6 bases not matched to a gene. Germline V CDR1 and CDR2: SNHLY, FYNNEI. This CDR3 contains 16 residues. CDR3 loop: CASSDDSGRRTDTQYF. The CDR3 DNA sequence: TGTGCCAGCAGTGATGATAGCGGGAGGAGGACAGATACGCAGTATTTT.

The sample holds many counts of this clone. CDR3 sequence reads: CASSMGGRSYEQYV. The CDR3 nucleotides read TGTGCCAGCTCAATGGGCGGGAGATCCTACGAGCAGTACGTC. V usage is TRBV6-7 and J usage is TRBJ2-7, with TRBD2 matching over 7 bases. TRBV6-7 has ORF status, its function being uncertain. Trimming at V came to 8 bases and at J to 1 base, leaving 8 bases not matched to a gene. This CDR3 spans 14 amino acids.

This clone was seen ten or more times. Because it lacks the conserved phenylalanine or tryptophan at the end, this CDR3 is likely a read error. The limits of the CDR3 on the DNA are not certain, so only TCRdb's listed CDR3 is given. This chain joins TRBV24-1 and TRBJ1-2; the D segment call TRBD1 is taken from the table without a DNA check. The germline gives CDR1 KGHDR, CDR2 SFDVKD. Termini included, the CDR3 measures 10 amino acids. CDR3 amino acids: CATPPSAVGA.

The genes are TRBV20-1 and TRBJ2-5; 13 positions agree with TRBD2. Looked up from germline, CDR1 is DFQATT and CDR2 is SNEGSKA (reference sequence). The CDR3 covers 15 residues. Germline trimming cut 5 bases from V and 5 bases from J; bases unmatched to any gene: 8. CDR3 amino acids: CSAPGLAGEWETQYF. CDR3 bases: TGCAGTGCTCCCGGACTAGCGGGAGAATGGGAGACCCAGTACTTC.

This clone was seen repeatedly, ten times or more. The genes are TRBV6-1 and TRBJ2-1, with TRBD2 matching over 8 bases. Germline values: CDR1 MNHNS, CDR2 SASEGT. The CDR3 runs to 14 residues. J gave up 4 bases and V 6 bases, and 5 bases lay outside the gene matches. The CDR3: CASSRREAYNEQFF. CDR3 DNA: TGTGCCAGCAGCCGGCGGGAGGCGTACAATGAGCAGTTCTTC.

The sample holds many counts of this clone. The CDR3 region has the DNA TGTGCCAGTAGTATACAGGGTGATCAGCCCCAGCATTTT. Its protein product is CASSIQGDQPQHF. The chain recombines TRBV19 with TRBJ1-5; TRBD1 is a possible D gene (5 bases). This CDR3 spans 13 amino acids. V was pared by 2 bases and J by 5 bases, with 7 bases between. CDR1 and CDR2 from the germline V gene are LNHDA and SQIVND (reference sequence).